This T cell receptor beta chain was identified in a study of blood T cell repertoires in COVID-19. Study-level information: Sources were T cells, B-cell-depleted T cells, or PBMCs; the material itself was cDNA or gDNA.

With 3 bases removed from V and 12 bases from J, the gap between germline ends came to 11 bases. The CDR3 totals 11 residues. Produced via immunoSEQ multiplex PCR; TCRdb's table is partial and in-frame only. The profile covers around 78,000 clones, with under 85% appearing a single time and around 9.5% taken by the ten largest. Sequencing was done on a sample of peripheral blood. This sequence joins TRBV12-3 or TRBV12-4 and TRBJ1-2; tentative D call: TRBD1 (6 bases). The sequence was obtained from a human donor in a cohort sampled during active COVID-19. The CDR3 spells CASSFRGADTF. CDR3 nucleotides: TGTGCCAGCAGTTTTCGGGGGGCCGACACCTTC.